This TCR beta chain derives from a study of T cell responses to AZD1222 COVID-19 vaccine. General study points: Reports say nearly half of spike-specific TCRs go after unmutated variant regions. Across spike, vaccine-associated CD4 TCRs were found, dominant at 160-218 and 743-854. Repertoire sampling happened only post peak T cell response.

Deletions cut 2 bases from V and 4 bases from J, with 6 bases between. The CDR3 spans 13 residues. As to this clone: The antigen is undetermined.

Libraries were prepared by immunoSEQ multiplex PCR; TCRdb keeps only in-frame clonotypes and omits some of them. The sample records around 200,000 clones, around 88% being singletons. The origin of this receptor is an adult in good health. The rearrangement joins TRBV12-3 or TRBV12-4 to TRBJ1-3; D remains unclear. Material: peripheral blood, obtained on day 0 of AZD1222 vaccination. In DNA form, the CDR3 reads TGTGCCAGCAGTTTACGGCAGGGAAACACCATATATTTT. This gives the protein CASSLRQGNTIYF.